This T cell receptor beta chain was captured by sequencing in a study of blood T cell repertoires in COVID-19. Study-level background: Nucleic acid was either cDNA or gDNA, and it came from T cells, B-cell-depleted T cells, or PBMCs.

Here immunoSEQ multiplex PCR was the method, and the copy in TCRdb shows in-frame clones only, minus some. The data contain around 280,000 clones, around 87% of them singletons. This CDR3 has 17 residues. Unmatched junction bases numbered 6, after V lost 3 bases and J lost 2 bases. In germline, CDR1 is WSHSY, CDR2 SAAADI. This TCR was sampled from a man in his sixties or seventies with acute or convalescent COVID-19. The chain links TRBV10-2 to TRBJ2-3; 12 bases are a match to TRBD2. The sample consisted of peripheral blood. The CDR3 region is CASSDRSSGRATDTQYF. The CDR3 nucleotides are TGCGCCAGCAGTGATAGGTCTAGCGGGAGGGCCACAGATACGCAGTATTTT.